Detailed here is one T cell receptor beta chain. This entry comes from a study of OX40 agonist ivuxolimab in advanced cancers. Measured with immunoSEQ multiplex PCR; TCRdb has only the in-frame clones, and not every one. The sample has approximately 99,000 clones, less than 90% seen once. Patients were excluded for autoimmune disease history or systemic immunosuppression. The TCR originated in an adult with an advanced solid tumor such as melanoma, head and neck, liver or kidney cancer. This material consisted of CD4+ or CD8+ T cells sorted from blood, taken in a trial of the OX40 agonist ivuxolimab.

CDR3 DNA sequence: TGTGCCAGCTCACCCGGGACAGGGTGGGGTCAGCCCCAGCATTTT. Translating gives CASSPGTGWGQPQHF. The V call is TRBV18, the J call TRBJ1-5, with TRBD1 identical over 9 bases. Germline assignment: CDR1 KGHSH and CDR2 LQKENI. Unmatched junction bases numbered 6, after V lost 3 bases and J lost 6 bases. This CDR3 region has 15 residues.